The T cell receptor (beta chain) under discussion was sequenced for a study of T cells in Graves' hyperthyroidism and ophthalmopathy. General study points: In the analysis, a 13 V-J model separated ophthalmopathy from stable hyperthyroidism.

V was shortened by 3 bases and J by 0 bases, with 9 bases between the two germline ends. CDR3 length: 15 residues. The TCR beta CDR3 regions underwent amplification using RNA transcripts as the source. An initial round of RT-PCR targeting the TCR CDR3 relied on the HTBI primer set. TCRdb ran MiXCR on the multiplex PCR reads and lists one entry per CDR3 protein. The sample includes some 340,000 distinct CDR3 sequences, about 13% of them seen just once. The cohort's ophthalmopathy patients, a group with duration under 3 months, had a Clinical Activity Score of at least 3 and a NOSPECS grade of at least 4. This clonotype appeared many times. Antigen: not known.

The clonotype comes from a woman aged 40 to 55 with Graves' ophthalmopathy. The sample taken for sequencing was blood. This chain connects TRBV12-3 or TRBV12-4 to TRBJ2-1, with D perhaps matching TRBD2 (7 bases). CDR3 protein: CASSFGGHSYNEQFF. DNA of the CDR3: TGTGCCAGCAGTTTCGGGGGGCACTCCTACAATGAGCAGTTCTTC.